This TCR beta chain appears in the sequencing data of a study of blood T cells in healthy people across ages. Overall study context: The template switching approach captured approximately one barcoded beta molecule for every two T cells.

Study-wide results and limits: The CMV status of each donor remained undetermined, and this could have confounded shifts in expanded clonotypes. Compared with aged donors, long-lived donors showed fewer expanded clones, suggesting selection.

Germline values: CDR1 MNHNY, CDR2 SVGAGI (reference sequence). CDR3 length: 12 amino acids. A second about 7 to 12 cycle PCR used barcoded and J-beta primers. Sequencing recovered at least 3 million CDR3-containing paired-end reads from each sample. TCRdb used MiXCR to reprocess the 5' RACE reads, holding one entry per CDR3 protein. This repertoire shows about 1.8 million distinct CDR3 sequences, about 49% found once; its top ten account for approximately 2.1%. Comments on this clonotype: Its matching antigen is unknown. One end of the junction fails to match germline, which may point to a read error.

The J gene is TRBJ1-1, the V gene TRBV6-6, with D unclear. This clonotype was sampled from a woman aged 40 to 50 in good health. Sequencing was carried out using blood. This chain's CDR3 is CASLDGTTEAFF. The CDR3 bases are TGTGCCAGCCTGGACGGTACCACTGAGGCTTTCTTT.